This T cell receptor (beta chain) is from a study of cytomegalovirus exposure and HLA in healthy donors. Study information: From approximately 170 million T cells, an earlier analysis saw roughly 120 million unique TCR beta sequences. Study-level findings and limits: In a later analysis, productive TCRs from donors in an Asian-associated ancestry cluster reportedly carried fewer N-insertions than the cohort mean.

V gave up 1 base and J gave up 5 bases, with 8 bases separating them. The CDR3 covers 13 residues. Germline V gene lookup returns CDR1 LNHDA and CDR2 SQIVND (reference sequence). As concerns this clone: Its target is unknown.

Primers for the PCR totalled 60 Vbeta and 13 Jbeta. The data were produced by immunoSEQ multiplex PCR, yet TCRdb's version contains in-frame clones alone and is incomplete. The sample includes around 190,000 clones, roughly 79% of them seen just once. The sequenced material came from PBMCs. The chain carries TRBV19 and TRBJ1-1, with unresolved D. The TCR was taken from a woman aged 18-29 years in good health and CMV-seronegative. The CDR3 DNA reads as TGTGCCAGTAGTATAGGCGGAGGGACTGAAGCTTTCTTT. Encoded protein: CASSIGGGTEAFF.